This entry is about one T cell receptor (beta chain). The clone's antigen remains unknown. No base-level quality is on record; no much larger clone is a single base apart. Via the germline V gene (reference sequence), CDR1 is SEHNR and CDR2 FQNEAQ. At the junction V is shortened by 2 bases and J by 4 bases; bases outside the gene matches: 7. The CDR3 holds 16 amino acids from the cysteine to the phenylalanine. This entry keeps only the CDR3 DNA: 48 bases, framed from base 1. This specimen comes from a study of cytomegalovirus exposure and HLA in healthy donors (dated by TCRdb to about 2017). With regard to the full study: In an earlier analysis of approximately 640 of the donors, 250 to 300 Gb of sequence data and 90 million to 120 million unique TCR beta sequences from about 190 million T cells were reported. Roughly 320 gigabases of sequencing data and around 80 million unique TCR sequences made up an early release that covered several hundred HLA-typed donors. Among the approximately 420 genotyped donors, around 81% belonged to the genetic ancestry cluster associated with self-reported Caucasian donors. The aim of the study was to test whether cataloging public T cell receptors could identify signatures of past pathogen exposure. The study profiled the T cell repertoires of 500 to 800 subjects by immunosequencing and related them to cytomegalovirus serostatus. Besides the first cohort of roughly 660 subjects, a separate validation cohort made up of about 120 different subjects was used. High-throughput TCR immunosequencing, statistical association of individual TCRs with disease status, and machine learning were combined to predict cytomegalovirus infection status. In a later analysis, previously published TCR beta repertoires from 500 to 750 donors were re-analyzed and high-resolution HLA genotyping was added so that TCR occurrence patterns could be studied. Rather than using new phenotypic data, the later analysis identified candidate immune exposures from TCR beta sequences and from how often those sequences occurred across donors. An earlier analysis of roughly 600 of the donors used high-throughput TCR beta sequencing to judge whether each TCR beta V gene segment behaved as functional or pseudogenic. Donor age, sex, ethnicity and CMV serostatus were compiled alongside the repertoire data. In a later genetic analysis, genome-wide SNP genotypes for about 55% of the roughly 670 donors were used, and that subset was treated as a discovery cohort. Every repertoire in the discovery cohort had been generated on one and the same sequencing platform. HLA typing included class I and class II loci at four-digit resolution. The number of typed donors differed by locus: roughly 620-630 for A, B, C, DRB1 and DQB1; about 520 for DQA1; some 590 for DPA1; and some 430 for DPB1. Several DR-DQ haplotypes were treated as single units for association and clustering because of strong linkage in the cohort. Among about 390 genotyped donors of the cohort, an average of approximately 240,000 unique TCR beta nucleotide sequences were sequenced per donor, about a sixth of them non-productive.

The cohort comprised 670 or so healthy bone marrow donors. All cohort members were sampled while nominally healthy, although unrecorded immune exposures were likely present. The donor was CMV seronegative and was included in the group of approximately 350 seronegative cohort members. A peripheral blood sample was provided by each donor, and peripheral blood mononuclear cells were used for TCR beta sequencing. The Qiagen DNeasy Blood Extraction Kit was used to extract genomic DNA from the blood cell samples. The study at large found these results: Because counts were too low, about 15 rarely observed V segments, including chromosome 9 orphons, were left out of the earlier analysis of approximately 500 of the donors. The presence/absence analyses assumed that sequencing depth was roughly uniform across donors, and that assumption may not be true. When HLA alleles, especially DR and DQ, strongly co-occurred, TCR associations were difficult to assign to individual alleles. In both the original and validation cohorts, the classifier was reported to diagnose cytomegalovirus status with high specificity and sensitivity. Some IMGT-functional V segments, including TRBV6-2 and TRBV6-3, could not be distinguished by the 87-base-pair reads and were therefore excluded. A further reported finding was that TCR beta sequences accurately predicted the HLA-A and HLA-B alleles for most subjects in the first cohort. A total of fewer than 200 TCR beta chains were listed by the study as associated with cytomegalovirus. An earlier analysis of approximately 540 of the donors showed that most TCR beta V segments appeared in productive rearrangements either about 90% or about 30% of the time, which broadly matched IMGT annotations. A later analysis reported that several top co-occurrence clusters appeared linked to parvovirus B19, influenza, CMV and Epstein-Barr virus. Linkage disequilibrium might explain the correlated functional status among segregating V segments, but an unknown experimental factor could not be excluded. According to the authors, the approach could potentially be generalized to other disease states and immunological phenotypes. A later analysis associated 16,951 TCR beta sequences with specific HLA alleles at a false discovery rate of 0.05. In a later analysis, HLA-associated TCR beta chains showed more clonal expansion and lower generation probabilities than non-associated chains that were equally common. A later genetic analysis reported fewer N-insertions in productive TCRs among donors in an Asian-associated ancestry cluster than the roughly 700-donor mean. Three of the identified cytomegalovirus-associated TCR beta chains were confirmed in vitro to be specific for cytomegalovirus antigens. Because HLA typing was missing for some donors at each locus, association tests included only the typed subset. In a later analysis, most CMV-associated TCR beta chains were found to appear HLA-restricted, with HLA associations seemingly driven largely by CMV exposure. Most TCR sequences were observed very rarely across donors, whereas some public TCRs were present in many individuals. For the cohort, immune exposure information was limited to CMV serostatus. According to a later analysis, TCR association rates differed among HLA loci, with DRB1 alleles showing the most associated TCRs and HLA-C alleles showing the fewest. This cohort had only TCR beta chains sequenced, and the lack of alpha or paired-chain data limited which features could be detected. A group of highly shared sequence variants was considered likely to be a technical artifact of the sequencing pipeline. An association between a missense DCLRE1C variant and V-gene and J-gene trimming of TCR beta chains was found in a later genetic analysis and replicated in an independent cohort.

Receptor amplification or capture employed the immunoSEQ multiplex PCR assay. For the multiplex PCR, a mixture combining 60 forward primers for TCR Vbeta segments and 13 reverse primers for TCR Jbeta segments was used. A multiplex PCR assay on genomic DNA amplified the CDR3 region of rearranged TCR beta genes. The amplified TCR beta libraries were sequenced on the Illumina HiSeq System as 87-base-pair reads. In the source study's methods: A later analysis tallied around 87 million unique TCR beta chains across the approximately 670 repertoires, and around 9.9 million of those chains were shared by two or more donors. To remove PCR and sequencing errors, raw reads were error-corrected and collapsed into unique sequences using a nearest-neighbor algorithm that merged closely related sequences. Alignment of CDR3 sequences to IMGT reference sequences was used to assign V, D and J gene segments. For a sequence to be retained, a match of at least six nucleotides was required to both a V gene segment and a J gene segment. Rearrangements were called productive when the CDR3 lacked stop codons and stayed in frame with V and J; all others were non-productive. Following IMGT convention, CDR3 was defined as the stretch from the second conserved V-encoded cysteine to the conserved J-encoded phenylalanine. Sequences without an unambiguous match to a single V gene segment were excluded from the earlier analysis of 450 to 650 of the donors. An earlier analysis of a few hundred of the donors called V segments functional above 56.7% productive rearrangements and segregating when the between-donor standard deviation exceeded 5%. To diagnose cytomegalovirus status from the catalog of TCR beta chain sequences, a statistical classification framework was built. V and J gene assignment, in a later analysis, came from comparing TCR nucleotide sequences with IMGT/GENE-DB human TR gene sequences. A later analysis assigned CDR3 sequences and most-parsimonious VDJ recombination scenarios with the TCRdist pipeline. A later analysis defined each TCR beta chain by its CDR3 amino acid sequence plus V-gene family, and excluded reads lacking a unique V-gene family. As a way to deal with suspected cross-contamination and a sequencing artifact, a later analysis dropped 450 to 600 nucleotide sequences that were highly shared and had low generation probability. In a later analysis, a clonal expansion index was calculated for each public chain from normalized within-repertoire ranks of inferred template counts. In a later analysis, generation probabilities were computed with a VDJ recombination model fitted to out-of-frame rearrangements, and the resulting probabilities were checked against IGoR. In a later analysis, TCR-TCR, TCR-HLA and TCR-CMV co-occurrence was scored with hypergeometric tests, and a repertoire-size bias correction was applied to TCR pairs. False discovery rates were estimated in a later analysis by permuting HLA or CMV assignments 20 times. A later analysis grouped co-occurring TCRs with DBSCAN, adding TCRdist sequence similarity when clustering within HLA-allele-positive subsets. For co-occurrence clustering, repertoires with fewer than 30,000 or more than 120,000 public chains were excluded, along with roughly 5 repertoires with anomalous nucleotide sharing. This is the immuneACCESS table as TCRdb keeps it, with only in-frame sequences that have V and J called. A part of the clones is gone; compared with another copy, unresolved V genes explain less than half, and the rest is unexplained. V, J and clone size are taken as reported in that table, and D and trimming were inferred from the DNA itself. A total of roughly 170,000 clones appear in this sample, around 80% of them only once. The ten largest clones add up to roughly 0.69% of the sample.

Sample: PBMCs. The receptor was isolated from a woman between 18 and 29 years old in good health and CMV-seronegative. The chain employs TRBV7-9 and TRBJ2-1; 8 of the junction bases match TRBD2. The nucleotide sequence is given as TGTGCCAGCAGCTTAAATGCGGGAGGATCGTACAATGAGCAGTTCTTC. Its translation is CASSLNAGGSYNEQFF.